The 25 T cell receptor beta chains below come from one sample, sequenced in a study of CD4 T cells in relation to SARS-CoV-2 and coronaviruses. Profiled with immunoSEQ multiplex PCR; TCRdb holds only in-frame clones, not every one. The sample records some 37,000 clones, just over 75% being singletons. No cognate antigen is known for these TCRs. Specimen: memory CD4+ T cells from PBMCs, cultured in vitro. The source of these receptors is an adult with COVID-19.

This clone is a singleton in its sample. This chain connects TRBV5-4 to TRBJ2-5; D ambiguous. Trimming cost V 0 bases and J 5 bases, with 11 bases left between them. CDR1 is SGHNT, CDR2 YYREEE, per germline (reference sequence). The CDR3 sequence is 14 residues long. The CDR3 coding sequence is TGTGCCAGCAGCTTGGCCCGAGACGTGGAGACCCAGTACTTC. As protein: CASSLARDVETQYF.

This rearrangement joins TRBV29-1 to TRBJ2-2; 11 nucleotides align to TRBD2. CDR3 length: 17 residues. In germline, CDR1 is SQVTM, CDR2 ANQGSEA. V shed 1 base, J shed 4 bases, and the junction held 8 bases outside the gene matches. CDR3 residues: CSVEGFGSGRATGELFF. CDR3 sequence (DNA): TGCAGCGTTGAAGGGTTCGGTAGCGGGAGGGCCACCGGGGAGCTGTTTTTT.

The table lists this clone with a few counts. J is TRBJ1-1 and V is TRBV7-2; D is possibly TRBD1 (5 bases). This CDR3 comprises 11 residues. Trimming stripped 8 bases from V and 6 bases from J, with 10 bases between. Germline V gene sequence: CDR1 SGHTA, CDR2 FQGNSA. CDR3 sequence (DNA): TGTGCCAGCGGGCGGGGGGCTGAAGCTTTCTTT. Amino acids: CASGRGAEAFF.

The V call is TRBV6-2 or TRBV6-3, the J call TRBJ1-1; D is unclear. In germline, CDR1 is MNHEY, CDR2 SVGEGT. This CDR3 contains 13 residues. V was trimmed by 3 bases and J by 1 base, leaving 6 bases between them. CDR3 in DNA: TGTGCCAGCAGTTATCTGGCGAACACTGAAGCTTTCTTT. Its translation: CASSYLANTEAFF.

The V call is TRBV2, the J call TRBJ2-7, with TRBD1 matching 10 bases. CDR3 length: 16 residues. J lost 6 bases, V lost 1 base, and 9 bases had no gene match. Germline values: CDR1 SNHLY, CDR2 FYNNEI. As DNA, the CDR3 is TGTGCCAGCAGTGAAGTTGGGTGGGACAGGGGATCCGAGCAGTACTTC. Its translation: CASSEVGWDRGSEQYF.

The chain has TRBV28 and TRBJ2-2; TRBD1 matches at 9 bases. This CDR3 has 16 amino acids. Germline V gene lookup returns CDR1 MDHEN and CDR2 SYDVKM. With 3 bases clipped from V and 5 bases from J, the junction kept 7 bases outside the gene matches. The DNA for the CDR3 is TGTGCCAGCAGTTTTGGACAGGGGTCGGGGACCGGGGAGCTGTTTTTT. Translation gives CASSFGQGSGTGELFF.

This clone was seen once. The chain employs TRBV6-5 and TRBJ2-4; no clear D. V was shortened by 5 bases and J by 0 bases, with 8 bases between the two germline ends. The V gene's germline CDR1 is MNHEY and CDR2 SVGAGI. CDR3 length equals 14 residues. The CDR3 loop reads CASSPVIAKNIQYF. In DNA form, the CDR3 reads TGTGCCAGCAGTCCGGTTATAGCCAAAAACATTCAGTACTTC.

J is TRBJ1-5 and V is TRBV30, with no clear D. Germline assignment: CDR1 GTSNPN and CDR2 SVGIG (reference sequence). CDR3 size: 12 residues. In nucleotides, the CDR3 is TGTGCATCTGAAGACGGCAATCAGCCCCAGCATTTT. Translating gives CASEDGNQPQHF.

The V gene is TRBV3-1 (or the pseudogene TRBV3-2), the J gene TRBJ2-2, with D perhaps TRBD1 (6 bases). The V end lost 8 bases, the J end lost 5 bases, and 12 bases lay between the germline ends. The germline V gene has CDR1 LGHDT and CDR2 YNNKEL (reference sequence). The CDR3 sequence is 13 residues long. The CDR3: CASSLQGTGELFF. CDR3 DNA sequence: TGTGCCAGCTCATTACAGGGAACCGGGGAGCTGTTTTTT.

The chain links TRBV5-1 to TRBJ2-1; D might be TRBD1 (5 bases). This CDR3 has 15 amino acids. Germline V gene data show CDR1 as SGHRS and CDR2 as YFSETQ. V was trimmed by 2 bases and J by 0 bases, leaving 9 bases between them. The CDR3 DNA follows: TGCGCCAGCAGCTTAGGGGTCTACTCCTACAATGAGCAGTTCTTC. The encoded protein is CASSLGVYSYNEQFF.

The gene calls are TRBV9 and TRBJ2-1; TRBD1 matches 8 bases. V was clipped by 2 bases and J by 3 bases; unmatched bases: 4. CDR1 is SGDLS, CDR2 YYNGEE, per germline. This CDR3 has 15 residues. Here the CDR3 DNA reads TGTGCCAGCAGCGTCACAGGGGGTAACTACAATGAGCAGTTCTTC. Translating gives CASSVTGGNYNEQFF.

V and J are TRBV10-3 and TRBJ2-1; TRBD2 matches 13 bases. Germline trimming cut 4 bases from V and 7 bases from J; bases unmatched to any gene: 7. The CDR3 is made up of 16 amino acids. Looked up from germline, CDR1 is ENHRY and CDR2 is SYGVKD. CDR3 coding DNA: TGTGCCATCAGTGGTGGACTAGCGGGAGTGGGGAATGAGCAGTTCTTC. Translated: CAISGGLAGVGNEQFF.

This rearrangement joins TRBV11-3 to TRBJ2-3, with 7 nucleotides matching TRBD1. The length of the CDR3 is 15 residues. The germline V gene has CDR1 SGHNT and CDR2 YENEEA. V was clipped by 3 bases and J by 0 bases; unmatched bases: 3. For the CDR3, the DNA is TGTGCCAGCAGCTTGGGACAGCAGAGCACAGATACGCAGTATTTT. Protein product: CASSLGQQSTDTQYF.

On this clone: The junction departs from germline at one end; a sequencing error may be responsible. The chain carries TRBV28 and TRBJ1-6, with D uncertain. CDR1 is MDHEN and CDR2 is SYDVKM in the germline V gene. The CDR3 is 16 residues long. CDR3 nucleotides: TGTGCCAGCAGGTTATACGTCGCAGGCCCTACTTCACCCCTCCACTTT. Its translation: CASRLYVAGPTSPLHF.

The gene calls are TRBV2 and TRBJ2-2; TRBD1 matches 9 bases. Germline loops: CDR1 SNHLY, CDR2 FYNNEI. V gave up 9 bases and J gave up 1 base; unmatched junction bases: 0. This CDR3 is built from 13 residues. The CDR3 sequence: CARGQGNTGELFF. CDR3 in DNA: TGTGCCAGGGGACAGGGGAACACCGGGGAGCTGTTTTTT.

This rearrangement joins TRBV5-1 to TRBJ2-6; D is possibly TRBD1 (6 bases). Per the germline V gene, CDR1 is SGHRS and CDR2 is YFSETQ. The CDR3 consists of 17 residues. The V gene lost 0 bases and the J gene lost 4 bases, with 14 bases spanning the gap. CDR3 nucleotide sequence: TGCGCCAGCAGCTTGGGAAACAGGGAGTCGGGGGCCAACGTCCTGACTTTC. The encoded protein is CASSLGNRESGANVLTF.

This clone was observed a single time. J is TRBJ2-1 and V is TRBV11-2, with 11 bases fitting TRBD2. The junction had 6 bases not matched to a gene; V was cut back by 3 bases and J by 5 bases. This CDR3 comprises 16 residues. The germline gives CDR1 SGHAT, CDR2 FQNNGV. Here the CDR3 DNA reads TGTGCCAGCAGCTTCCTAGCGGGAGGACTTAACAATGAGCAGTTCTTC. Protein: CASSFLAGGLNNEQFF.

This clone was recorded a few times. The rearrangement links TRBV28 to TRBJ1-5; a weak D match, TRBD1 (5 bases). Germline values: CDR1 MDHEN, CDR2 SYDVKM. The CDR3 runs to 16 residues. V lost 8 bases and J 4 bases, leaving 21 bases between the germline ends. CDR3 sequence reads: CASLIPGPQGNQPQHF. The CDR3 nucleotides read TGTGCCAGCCTCATTCCGGGGCCCCAGGGAAATCAGCCCCAGCATTTT.

The chain uses TRBV19 and TRBJ2-5; the D gene is possibly TRBD2 (7 bases). V was clipped by 9 bases and J by 4 bases, with 21 bases between them. Germline CDR1 is LNHDA and CDR2 is SQIVND (reference sequence). There are 15 residues in the CDR3. The DNA for the CDR3 is TGTGCCAGCTCAAAGGCTTTAGGGGGGGGAGAGACCCAGTACTTC. It codes for CASSKALGGGETQYF.

This chain joins TRBV7-3 and TRBJ2-3, with TRBD2 identical over 7 bases. CDR3 size: 16 residues. From germline, CDR1 is SGHTA and CDR2 FQGTGA. The J segment lost 5 bases and the V segment lost 0 bases, leaving 8 bases of the junction unmatched. CDR3 amino acids: CASSLTPAGLGDTQYF. In DNA, the CDR3 is TGTGCCAGCAGCTTAACGCCAGCGGGATTAGGAGATACGCAGTATTTT.

The chain carries TRBV28 and TRBJ1-1; D remains unclear. V gave up 4 bases and J gave up 5 bases, with 8 bases separating them. The germline V gene has CDR1 MDHEN and CDR2 SYDVKM. The CDR3 extends over 12 amino acids. CDR3 DNA: TGTGCCAGCAGTTCCGGTGAAACTGAAGCTTTCTTT. Protein: CASSSGETEAFF.

This clone was seen a handful of times. This chain joins TRBV27 and TRBJ2-7; D possibly matches TRBD1 or TRBD2 (5 bases each). The germline V and J ends were trimmed by 2 bases and 0 bases, with 26 bases remaining between them. Per the germline V gene, CDR1 is MNHEY and CDR2 is SMNVEV (reference sequence). The length of the CDR3 is 20 residues. CDR3 in amino acids: CASSLEGQGGLQSDSYEQYF. The CDR3 DNA follows: TGTGCCAGCAGTTTAGAGGGGCAGGGTGGCCTCCAATCTGACTCCTACGAGCAGTACTTC.

This clone was found once. The V gene is TRBV30, the J gene TRBJ2-1; D is undetermined. Between the trimmed V and J ends, which lost 0 bases and 8 bases, there was a span of 2 bases. Germline V gene lookup returns CDR1 GTSNPN and CDR2 SVGIG (reference sequence). The CDR3 runs 10 residues. The CDR3 bases are TGTGCCTGGAGTGTTCATGAGCAGTTCTTC. Protein product: CAWSVHEQFF.

The rearrangement joins TRBV11-2 to TRBJ2-7; possible D gene TRBD2, 6 bases. CDR1 and CDR2 from the germline V gene are SGHAT and FQNNGV. There are 15 residues in the CDR3. The V gene lost 4 bases and the J gene lost 5 bases, with 18 bases spanning the gap. The CDR3: CASSSLGRGLDEQYF. The CDR3 nucleotides read TGTGCCAGCAGCTCACTCGGGCGGGGCCTCGACGAGCAGTACTTC.

The CDR3 sequence is CASSLRLAADNEQFF. The CDR3 DNA reads as TGTGCCAGCAGCCTACGACTAGCGGCCGACAATGAGCAGTTCTTC. J is TRBJ2-1 and V is TRBV4-2; 9 bases fit TRBD2. The germline gives CDR1 LGHNA, CDR2 YNFKEQ. The trim removed 4 bases at V and 5 bases at J, leaving 6 bases unmatched. The CDR3 is made up of 15 amino acids.